The clone carrying this TCR beta chain has ten or more counts. An end of the junction differs from the germline gene, which may be a read error. The CDR3 loop spans 12 amino acids. CDR1 is SGHTA, CDR2 FQGNSA, per germline. The TCR cDNA carried a universal primer site and UMIs from 5'RACE template switching. TCRdb itself ran the 5' RACE reads through MiXCR, one entry per CDR3 protein. In the table there are over 300,000 distinct CDR3 sequences, about 3.5% of which are singletons. The entry originates in a study of T cells after yellow fever vaccination. Study-wide background: Fractions of limited cellularity were prepared by means of SMART-Seq v4 Ultra Low Input.

The clonotype comes from a man younger than 35 who received the YFV17D yellow fever vaccine. The specimen comprised PBMCs, sampled on the day of the yellow fever booster vaccination. The chain recombines TRBV7-2 with TRBJ2-3, with a possible D match to TRBD2 (5 bases). The CDR3 DNA sequence: TGTGCCAGCAGCATAGCGACAGATACGCAGTATTTT. It codes for CASSIATDTQYF. Full variable domain (outside the CDR3, taken from reference TRBV7-2 and TRBJ2-3): GAGVSQSPSNKVTEKGKDVELRCDPISGHTALYWYRQSLGQGLEFLIYFQGNSAPDKSGLPSDRFSAERTGGSVSTLTIQRTQQEDSAVYLCASSIATDTQYFGPGTRLTVL.